The 29 T cell receptor beta chains below were found in one sample sequenced in a study of shared clonotypes between healthy human individuals. Assay: immunoSEQ multiplex PCR; the TCRdb copy retains only in-frame clones and omits some. The profile covers over 400,000 clones, with 90% to 97% appearing a single time and 0.055% to 0.075% taken by the ten largest. The source material was naive CD4+ T cells sorted from blood. Noted subset: CD45RA+ positively selected. These receptors were taken from a woman in her twenties or thirties in good health.

The V gene is TRBV18, the J gene TRBJ2-5, with 7 bases lining up with TRBD2. The CDR3 length is 15 residues. Trimming took 0 bases from V and 4 from J; bases not matched to a gene: 5. Germline V CDR1 and CDR2: KGHSH, LQKENI. The CDR3 region has the DNA TGTGCCAGCTCACCACCGGGAGGGCAGGGAGAGACCCAGTACTTC. Translating gives CASSPPGGQGETQYF.

This clone has only one observation. The genes are TRBV7-9 and TRBJ1-1; the D gene is possibly TRBD1 (5 bases). Germline CDR1 is SEHNR and CDR2 is FQNEAQ (reference sequence). The germline V and J ends were trimmed by 7 bases and 1 base, with 16 bases remaining between them. CDR3 length equals 15 residues. CDR3 loop: CASTPPGVPNTEAFF. The CDR3 DNA is TGTGCCAGCACCCCCCCGGGGGTCCCGAACACTGAAGCTTTCTTT.

The rearrangement joins TRBV27 to TRBJ1-2, with 8 bases matching TRBD1. Trimming removed 5 bases from V and 3 bases from J; junction bases left unmatched: 5. The CDR3 sequence is 14 residues long. CDR1 and CDR2 from the germline V gene are MNHEY and SMNVEV (reference sequence). CDR3 in amino acids: CASSGQDRDYGYTF. The CDR3, as DNA: TGTGCCAGCAGTGGACAGGACAGGGACTATGGCTACACCTTC.

The chain carries TRBV11-2 and TRBJ2-3; no clear D. The CDR3 is made up of 13 amino acids. CDR1 and CDR2 (germline): SGHAT, FQNNGV. V was shortened by 5 bases and J by 1 base, with 7 bases between the two germline ends. DNA for the CDR3: TGTGCCAGCAGCGTTGGACGCACAGATACGCAGTATTTT. It specifies CASSVGRTDTQYF.

The chain links TRBV2 to TRBJ1-2, with no clear D. Per germline, CDR1 SNHLY and CDR2 FYNNEI. Trimming pared 0 bases from V and 4 bases from J, leaving 3 bases between. The CDR3 extends over 12 amino acids. The CDR3 protein is CASSEATYGYTF. The CDR3 DNA sequence: TGTGCCAGCAGTGAAGCGACCTATGGCTACACCTTC.

The CDR3 protein is CASSQVKLNTGELFF. CDR3 coding DNA: TGTGCCAGCAGCCAAGTTAAACTTAACACCGGGGAGCTGTTTTTT. The chain combines TRBV14 with TRBJ2-2; no clear D. This CDR3 has 15 amino acids. The V end lost 1 base, the J end lost 2 bases, and 8 bases lay between the germline ends. Germline loops: CDR1 SGHDN, CDR2 FVKESK. The full variable domain, its missing parts supplied by reference TRBV14 and TRBJ2-2, is EAGVTQFPSHSVIEKGQTVTLRCDPISGHDNLYWYRRVMGKEIKFLLHFVKESKQDESGMPNNRFLAERTGGTYSTLKVQPAELEDSGVYFCASSQVKLNTGELFFGEGSRLTVL.

The chain combines TRBV7-2 with TRBJ2-7; tentative D call: TRBD1 (5 bases). CDR3 length equals 12 residues. The V end lost 4 bases, the J end lost 3 bases, and 7 bases lay between the germline ends. Germline values: CDR1 SGHTA, CDR2 FQGNSA. The CDR3 coding sequence is TGTGCCAGCAGCTGGGGCTACTACGAGCAGTACTTC. It translates to CASSWGYYEQYF. Based on the CDR3 plus reference TRBV7-2 and TRBJ2-7, the full variable domain is GAGVSQSPSNKVTEKGKDVELRCDPISGHTALYWYRQSLGQGLEFLIYFQGNSAPDKSGLPSDRFSAERTGGSVSTLTIQRTQQEDSAVYLCASSWGYYEQYFGPGTRLTVT.

This clone came up a few times. The chain is built from TRBV18 and TRBJ1-1, with 8 bases lining up with TRBD1. This CDR3 contains 15 residues. V shed 6 bases, J shed 3 bases, and the junction held 9 bases outside the gene matches. Per germline, CDR1 KGHSH and CDR2 LQKENI. CDR3 DNA: TGTGCCAGCTCGACCGGGGACAGGTCGTACACTGAAGCTTTCTTT. It yields the protein CASSTGDRSYTEAFF.

The chain recombines TRBV9 with TRBJ1-2, with D perhaps matching TRBD1 (6 bases). Trimming pared 2 bases from V and 4 bases from J, leaving 6 bases between. The CDR3 extends over 12 amino acids. Germline V lookup: CDR1 SGDLS, CDR2 YYNGEE. The CDR3 DNA reads as TGTGCCAGCAGCGTGGACAGCTATGGCTACACCTTC. The encoded protein is CASSVDSYGYTF.

The chain couples TRBV10-3 to TRBJ2-2, with TRBD2 matching over 9 bases. J was trimmed by 5 bases and V by 10 bases; bases with no gene match: 11. The CDR3 spans 15 residues. Germline V gene lookup returns CDR1 ENHRY and CDR2 SYGVKD. CDR3 amino acids: CATRRVAGETGELFF. CDR3 DNA sequence: TGTGCCACCCGCCGGGTAGCGGGAGAAACCGGGGAGCTGTTTTTT.

The J gene is TRBJ1-2, the V gene TRBV5-1; 7 bases agree with TRBD1. The CDR3 is 13 residues long. Germline V gene lookup returns CDR1 SGHRS and CDR2 YFSETQ. V lost 3 bases, J lost 3 bases, and 2 bases stayed unmatched. The DNA of the CDR3 is TGCGCCAGCAGCTCCAGGGGGGACTATGGCTACACCTTC. Its protein product is CASSSRGDYGYTF.

The chain joins TRBV7-9 to TRBJ2-5; unclear D gene. The CDR3 consists of 14 residues. With 5 bases removed from V and 1 base from J, the gap between germline ends came to 11 bases. The germline CDR1 and CDR2 sequences are SEHNR and FQNEAQ (reference sequence). The chain's CDR3 is CASSPNTGQETQYF. In nucleotides, the CDR3 is TGTGCCAGCAGCCCCAACACCGGCCAAGAGACCCAGTACTTC.

The chain carries TRBV7-9 and TRBJ2-7; 7 bases are a match to TRBD2. The CDR3 is made up of 16 amino acids. Germline CDR1 and CDR2: SEHNR and FQNEAQ (reference sequence). The junction had 17 bases not matched to a gene; V was cut back by 5 bases and J by 7 bases. CDR3 residues: CASSRPGGRGDWEQYF. The CDR3 bases are TGTGCCAGCAGCCGGCCTGGCGGGAGAGGAGATTGGGAGCAGTACTTC.

The chain joins TRBV19 to TRBJ2-5, with 7 nucleotides matching TRBD2. The CDR3 contains 18 residues. The germline V gene has CDR1 LNHDA and CDR2 SQIVND (reference sequence). Unmatched junction bases numbered 20, after V lost 6 bases and J lost 4 bases. The CDR3 coding sequence is TGTGCCAGTAGCCAAGCTGTTGGAACCGGGACTACGATAGAGACCCAGTACTTC. This codes for CASSQAVGTGTTIETQYF.

J is TRBJ2-7 and V is TRBV2; the D is unclear. This CDR3 contains 12 residues. Trimming removed 5 bases at V and 2 bases at J, with 7 bases between. CDR1 SNHLY and CDR2 FYNNEI come from the germline V gene. The CDR3 here is CASSSDTYEQYF. The CDR3 nucleotides are TGTGCCAGCAGTTCTGACACCTACGAGCAGTACTTC.

The rearrangement uses TRBV19 and TRBJ2-1; 11 nucleotides match TRBD1. This CDR3 spans 15 amino acids. V dropped 7 bases and J dropped 7; count of bases not matched to a gene: 9. The V gene's germline CDR1 is LNHDA and CDR2 SQIVND (reference sequence). The CDR3 here is CASKPDRGHRNEQFF. CDR3 nucleotides: TGTGCCAGTAAACCGGACAGGGGGCATCGAAATGAGCAGTTCTTC.

The gene calls are TRBV30 and TRBJ2-7; 11 bases fit TRBD1. Trimming cost V 5 bases and J 1 base; bases outside gene matches: 1. The germline V gene encodes CDR1 GTSNPN and CDR2 SVGIG (reference sequence). This CDR3 comprises 13 residues. The CDR3 loop is CAWGTGGSYEQYF. DNA of the CDR3: TGTGCCTGGGGGACAGGGGGGTCCTACGAGCAGTACTTC. Combining the CDR3 with reference TRBV30 and TRBJ2-7 gives the whole variable domain SQTIHQWPATLVQPVGSPLSLECTVEGTSNPNLYWYRQAAGRGLQLLFYSVGIGQISSEVPQNLSASRPQDRQFILSSKKLLLSDSGFYLCAWGTGGSYEQYFGPGTRLTVT.

The chain has TRBV2 and TRBJ2-3; no definite D call. This CDR3 is 11 amino acids long. Trimming removed 7 bases at V and 5 bases at J, with 7 bases between. In germline, CDR1 is SNHLY, CDR2 FYNNEI. CDR3 sequence (DNA): TGTGCCAGCACAGTGGGAGATACGCAGTATTTT. This translates into CASTVGDTQYF.

As to this clone: One junction end does not reproduce the germline sequence, and a read error may be involved. This chain joins TRBV10-3 and TRBJ2-7; 8 nucleotides match TRBD2. The CDR3 runs 15 residues. The germline gives CDR1 ENHRY, CDR2 SYGVKD. CDR3: CAISGGGELREGRDF. The CDR3 DNA reads as TGTGCCATCAGTGGAGGTGGGGAACTTCGGGAGGGCCGGGACTTC.

V usage is TRBV30 and J usage is TRBJ2-3, with 9 bases fitting TRBD1. CDR1 GTSNPN and CDR2 SVGIG come from the germline V gene (reference sequence). The CDR3 extends over 16 amino acids. V trimming: 2 bases; J trimming: 4 bases; junction bases outside the gene matches: 10. The CDR3 nucleotides are TGTGCCTGGAGTCCCGTAGGGGACAGGGTTTCAGATACGCAGTATTTT. This codes for CAWSPVGDRVSDTQYF. Filled out from reference TRBV30 and TRBJ2-3, the complete variable domain reads SQTIHQWPATLVQPVGSPLSLECTVEGTSNPNLYWYRQAAGRGLQLLFYSVGIGQISSEVPQNLSASRPQDRQFILSSKKLLLSDSGFYLCAWSPVGDRVSDTQYFGPGTRLTVL.

The rearrangement links TRBV27 to TRBJ1-4; D is possibly TRBD1 (5 bases). The CDR3 totals 14 residues. Germline CDR1 MNHEY, CDR2 SMNVEV (reference sequence). Trimming left V 2 bases short and J 3 bases short, with 7 bases between. The CDR3 DNA reads TGTGCCAGCAGTTTACAGGGTGCTAATGAAAAACTGTTTTTT. It encodes CASSLQGANEKLFF. Drawing the rest from reference TRBV27 and TRBJ1-4, the complete variable domain is EAQVTQNPRYLITVTGKKLTVTCSQNMNHEYMSWYRQDPGLGLRQIYYSMNVEVTDKGDVPEGYKVSRKEKRNFPLILESPSPNQTSLYFCASSLQGANEKLFFGSGTQLSVL.

The chain joins TRBV28 to TRBJ2-7; TRBD2 matches 8 bases. The CDR3 sequence is 14 residues long. The germline CDR1 and CDR2 sequences are MDHEN and SYDVKM. J was trimmed by 3 bases and V by 6 bases; bases with no gene match: 7. CDR3 nucleotides: TGTGCCAGCAGAAGCGGGGGATTACTCTACGAGCAGTACTTC. Translation: CASRSGGLLYEQYF.

This chain links TRBV28 with TRBJ2-7; the match to TRBD2 covers 8 bases. The CDR3 consists of 14 residues. Germline V gene lookup returns CDR1 MDHEN and CDR2 SYDVKM. With 3 bases clipped from V and 6 bases from J, the junction kept 7 bases outside the gene matches. In DNA form, the CDR3 reads TGTGCCAGCAGTTTTCAGCGGGAGAGTCTCGAGCAGTACTTC. This translates into CASSFQRESLEQYF.

V gene TRBV5-6 combines with J gene TRBJ1-3, with a tentative D call TRBD1 (5 bases). V was pared by 0 bases and J by 2 bases, with 12 bases between. CDR3 length: 16 amino acids. In germline, CDR1 is SGHDT, CDR2 YYEEEE. The CDR3, as DNA: TGTGCCAGCAGCTTGGTGGGGGGACCGCCTGGAAACACCATATATTTT. It encodes CASSLVGGPPGNTIYF. Supplemented by reference TRBV5-6 and TRBJ1-3, the full variable domain reads DAGVTQSPTHLIKTRGQQVTLRCSPKSGHDTVSWYQQALGQGPQFIFQYYEEEERQRGNFPDRFSGHQFPNYSSELNVNALLLGDSALYLCASSLVGGPPGNTIYFGEGSWLTVV.

This chain joins TRBV9 and TRBJ2-1, with 10 bases aligning to TRBD2. The V gene end was trimmed by 0 bases and the J gene end by 10 bases; junction bases not matched to a gene: 7. CDR1 is SGDLS, CDR2 YYNGEE, per germline. CDR3 length: 15 amino acids. CDR3 loop: CASSVDPSGSSEQFF. The CDR3 DNA sequence: TGTGCCAGCAGCGTAGATCCTAGCGGGAGCTCCGAGCAGTTCTTC. The variable domain in full, with the rest retrieved from reference TRBV9 and TRBJ2-1, is DSGVTQTPKHLITATGQRVTLRCSPRSGDLSVYWYQQSLDQGLQFLIQYYNGEERAKGNILERFSAQQFPDLHSELNLSSLELGDSALYFCASSVDPSGSSEQFFGPGTRLTVL.

The rearrangement uses TRBV10-3 and TRBJ2-7; 8 nucleotides agree with TRBD1. Germline loops: CDR1 ENHRY, CDR2 SYGVKD. V lost 5 bases and J lost 1; bases outside the gene matches: 1. The CDR3 spans 13 residues. CDR3 amino acids: CAISRDRSYEQYF. CDR3 bases: TGTGCCATCAGTCGGGACAGGTCCTACGAGCAGTACTTC.

This clone has only one observation. This rearrangement joins TRBV5-1 to TRBJ2-1, with a possible D match to TRBD1 (6 bases). The germline V gene has CDR1 SGHRS and CDR2 YFSETQ. This CDR3 has 17 residues. V was trimmed by 4 bases and J by 5 bases, leaving 22 bases between them. CDR3 sequence: CASSKADSSDSHNEQFF. In DNA form, the CDR3 reads TGCGCCAGCAGCAAGGCGGACAGCTCGGATTCCCACAATGAGCAGTTCTTC. Filled out from reference TRBV5-1 and TRBJ2-1, the complete variable domain reads KAGVTQTPRYLIKTRGQQVTLSCSPISGHRSVSWYQQTPGQGLQFLFEYFSETQRNKGNFPGRFSGRQFSNSRSEMNVSTLELGDSALYLCASSKADSSDSHNEQFFGPGTRLTVL.

V gene TRBV6-1 combines with J gene TRBJ1-3, with D tentatively TRBD1 (6 bases). V lost 8 bases to trimming and J lost 3 bases, with 11 bases between them. The CDR3 has 13 residues. Germline V CDR1 and CDR2: MNHNS, SASEGT. The CDR3 nucleotides read TGTGCCAGCGGAGAACAGGGTGGAAACACCATATATTTT. Protein sequence: CASGEQGGNTIYF.

This chain connects TRBV2 to TRBJ2-3; D may be TRBD2 (6 bases). This CDR3 region has 13 residues. Germline CDR1 SNHLY, CDR2 FYNNEI. Trimming took off 7 bases at V and 5 bases at J, with 13 bases between the two ends. CDR3 loop: CASTGGAGDTQYF. In DNA, the CDR3 is TGTGCCAGCACAGGCGGGGCTGGAGATACGCAGTATTTT.